This T cell receptor (beta chain) came from a study of breast tumors, draining lymph nodes, adjacent tissues. Axillary draining lymph nodes of breast cancer patients supplied the node samples. TCRdb recomputed calls from the multiplex PCR reads with MiXCR, one row per CDR3 protein. Counted here are about 230,000 distinct CDR3 sequences, approximately 31% occurring once; the ten biggest clones make up 1.3% to 1.5%. This CDR3 is built from 13 residues. Germline assignment: CDR1 DFQATT and CDR2 SNEGSKA (reference sequence). Trimming stripped 3 bases from V and 12 bases from J, with 15 bases between. Within the sample, this clonotype is medium-sized (0.01 to 0.1%). Its antigen is undetermined. Regarding the study as a whole: Most tumor T cells seemingly derive from lymph node, then expand in tumor. Luminal-like breast cancer showed significantly greater tumor-nontumor repertoire similarity than basal-like breast cancer did. That most tumor T cells come from lymph nodes remained unproven. Compared with lymph nodes, tumors were less diverse; compared with nontumor tissue, more.

Sequences were obtained from axillary lymph node tissue. The V call is TRBV20-1, the J call TRBJ1-6; the D is unclear. This receptor was obtained from a female donor with breast cancer. Some clones in this sample may be carry-over from other donors' samples. This chain's CDR3 is CSASGAAGKPLHF. CDR3 DNA sequence: TGCAGTGCTAGCGGCGCAGCCGGGAAACCCCTCCACTTT.